The source of this TCR beta chain is a study of multiple sclerosis patients with progressive multifocal leukoencephalopathy. Stated time point: time of PML onset. Data came from immunoSEQ multiplex PCR; TCRdb stores just in-frame clones and leaves some out. The sample records more than 30,000 clones, around 90% being singletons. Germline V gene lookup returns CDR1 KGHSH and CDR2 LQKENI. CDR3 length: 14 residues. V lost 1 base and J lost 0, with 6 bases in between. Sequencing used PBMCs, obtained from a patient treated with natalizumab. This clonotype was obtained from a woman in her thirties or forties with progressive multifocal leukoencephalopathy. V gene TRBV18 combines with J gene TRBJ1-1; D not certain. The CDR3: CASSPLGVNTEAFF. For the CDR3, the DNA is TGTGCCAGCTCACCACTGGGAGTGAACACTGAAGCTTTCTTT. The variable domain in full, with the rest retrieved from reference TRBV18 and TRBJ1-1, is NAGVMQNPRHLVRRRGQEARLRCSPMKGHSHVYWYRQLPEEGLKFMVYLQKENIIDESGMPKERFSAEFPKEGPSILRIQQVVRGDSAAYFCASSPLGVNTEAFFGQGTRLTVV.